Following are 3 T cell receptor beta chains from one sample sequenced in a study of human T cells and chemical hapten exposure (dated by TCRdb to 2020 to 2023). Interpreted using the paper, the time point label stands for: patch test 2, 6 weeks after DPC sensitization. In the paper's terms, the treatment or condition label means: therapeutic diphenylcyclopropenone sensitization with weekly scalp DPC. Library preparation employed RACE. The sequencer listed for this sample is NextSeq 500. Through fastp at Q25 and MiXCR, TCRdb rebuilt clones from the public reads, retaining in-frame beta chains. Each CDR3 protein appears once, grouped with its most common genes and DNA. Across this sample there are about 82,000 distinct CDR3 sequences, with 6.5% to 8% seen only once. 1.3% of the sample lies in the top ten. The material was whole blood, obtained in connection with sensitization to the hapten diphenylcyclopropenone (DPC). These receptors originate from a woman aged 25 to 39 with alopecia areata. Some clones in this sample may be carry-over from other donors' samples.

CDR3: CASSPPASGGPSTDTQYF. The CDR3 DNA is TGTGCCAGCAGTCCTCCGGCTAGCGGGGGACCTAGCACAGATACGCAGTATTTT. The V and J genes are TRBV6-2 or TRBV6-3 and TRBJ2-3, with TRBD2 identical over 10 bases. CDR1 and CDR2 from the germline V gene are MNHEY and SVGEGT. The V gene end was trimmed by 5 bases and the J gene end by 0 bases; junction bases not matched to a gene: 11. The CDR3 covers 18 residues.

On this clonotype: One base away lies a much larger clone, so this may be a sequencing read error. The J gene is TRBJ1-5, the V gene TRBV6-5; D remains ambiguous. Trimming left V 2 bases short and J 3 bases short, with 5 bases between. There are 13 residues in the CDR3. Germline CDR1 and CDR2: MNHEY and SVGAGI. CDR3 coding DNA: TGTGCCAGCAGTTACGATAACAATCAGCCCCAGCATTTT. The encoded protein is CASSYDNNQPQHF.

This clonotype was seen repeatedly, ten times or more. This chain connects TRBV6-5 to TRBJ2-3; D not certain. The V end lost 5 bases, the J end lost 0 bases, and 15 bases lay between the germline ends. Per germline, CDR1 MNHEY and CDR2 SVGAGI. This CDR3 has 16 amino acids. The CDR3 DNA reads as TGTGCCAGCAGTAGGGCCCCGTCTTCTAGCACAGATACGCAGTATTTT. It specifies CASSRAPSSSTDTQYF.